This T cell receptor (beta chain) was sequenced for a study of shared clonotypes between healthy human individuals. Study-wide results and limits: Across a handful of donors, naive CD4 shared 5% to 5.5%, naive CD8 approximately 3.5%, memory CD4 about 2.5%, memory CD8 approximately 0.4%.

The V end lost 2 bases, the J end lost 0 bases, and 14 bases lay between the germline ends. Germline CDR1 is SGHTA and CDR2 is FQGTGA. The CDR3 is 17 amino acids. To note about this clone: Its cognate antigen is unknown.

The test was conducted at deep level. Data came from immunoSEQ multiplex PCR; TCRdb stores just in-frame clones and leaves some out. The data hold 2,500,000 or so clones, with 92% observed a single time. The chain uses TRBV7-3 and TRBJ2-1; TRBD2 is a possible D gene (6 bases). The sequence came from a man aged 18 to 29 in good health. Some clones in this sample may be carry-over from other donors' samples. Sequencing was performed on naive CD4+ T cells from PBMCs. Subset reported: CD45RA+ positively selected. Written as DNA, the CDR3 is TGTGCCAGCAGCTTATTTGCAGTCGGGAGCTCCTACAATGAGCAGTTCTTC. Translation gives CASSLFAVGSSYNEQFF.